These 10 T cell receptor beta chains were sequenced from one sample in a study of technical replicates of blood from a handful of donors. TCRdb's table, derived via immunoSEQ multiplex PCR, lists solely in-frame clones and lacks some. The data contain 44,000 or so clones, roughly nine tenths of them singletons. The sequencing sample was made of PBMCs. All receptors derive from a human donor in good health. Some clones in this sample may be carry-over from other donors' samples.

V and J are TRBV7-2 and TRBJ1-2, with TRBD1 matching 8 bases. V was clipped by 5 bases and J by 8 bases; unmatched bases: 1. This CDR3 region has 11 residues. CDR1 is SGHTA and CDR2 is FQGNSA in the germline V gene. The CDR3 is CASSDRGGYTF. The CDR3 DNA is TGTGCCAGCAGCGACAGGGGAGGCTACACCTTC.

The chain links TRBV29-1 to TRBJ2-7; no definite D call. CDR3 size: 12 residues. Germline V lookup: CDR1 SQVTM, CDR2 ANQGSEA. V shed 7 bases and J shed 3 bases, with 13 bases lying between them. CDR3 loop: CSAETESYEQYF. CDR3 bases: TGCAGCGCAGAAACAGAGAGCTACGAGCAGTACTTC.

This clone appeared a single time. This chain links TRBV6-1 with TRBJ1-5; no firm D call. Trimming stripped 2 bases from V and 1 base from J, with 9 bases between. Germline-derived CDR1 and CDR2 are MNHNS and SASEGT. The CDR3 extends over 15 amino acids. CDR3 nucleotides: TGTGCCAGCAGTGAAATGTTCCAAAGCAATCAGCCCCAGCATTTT. Protein: CASSEMFQSNQPQHF.

The DNA of the CDR3 is TGCGCCAGCAGCTTTACAGGTCAAGAGACCCAGTACTTC. Protein product: CASSFTGQETQYF. This chain links TRBV5-1 with TRBJ2-5; possible D gene TRBD1, 5 bases. The CDR3 is made up of 13 amino acids. CDR1 SGHRS and CDR2 YFSETQ come from the germline V gene. The V and J ends lost 2 bases and 2 bases respectively, with 7 bases between them.

V is TRBV14 and J is TRBJ1-1, with 7 nucleotides matching TRBD1. Germline trimming cut 4 bases from V and 2 bases from J; bases unmatched to any gene: 1. Germline V gene sequence: CDR1 SGHDN, CDR2 FVKESK. The CDR3 sequence is 13 residues long. CDR3 in DNA: TGTGCCAGCAGCCGGGACAGAAACACTGAAGCTTTCTTT. It specifies CASSRDRNTEAFF.

This chain connects TRBV6-5 to TRBJ1-5; TRBD1 agrees at 10 bases. Germline V lookup: CDR1 MNHEY, CDR2 SVGAGI. After removal of 7 bases from V and 5 bases from J, the junction contained 8 bases not matched to a gene. The CDR3 extends over 15 amino acids. The CDR3 nucleotides are TGTGCCAGCATGATAAGGACAGGGGGTGATCAGCCCCAGCATTTT. Translating gives CASMIRTGGDQPQHF.

This clone was seen only once. The CDR3 DNA follows: TGTGCCACCAGCAGCCGGACAGTGTTTAATCAGCCCCAGCATTTT. Residues: CATSSRTVFNQPQHF. The chain has TRBV15 and TRBJ1-5, with TRBD1 as a possible D gene (6 bases). Looked up from germline, CDR1 is LNHNV and CDR2 is YYDKDF (reference sequence). V dropped 3 bases and J dropped 4 bases, with 13 bases sitting between them. The CDR3 loop spans 15 amino acids. Drawing the rest from reference TRBV15 and TRBJ1-5, the complete variable domain is DAMVIQNPRYQVTQFGKPVTLSCSQTLNHNVMYWYQQKSSQAPKLLFHYYDKDFNNEADTPDNFQSRRPNTSFCFLDIRSPGLGDTAMYLCATSSRTVFNQPQHFGDGTRLSIL.

The rearrangement links TRBV4-2 to TRBJ2-1; D might be TRBD2 (7 bases). CDR3 length equals 17 residues. Germline V gene sequence: CDR1 LGHNA, CDR2 YNFKEQ. With 0 bases removed from V and 5 bases from J, the gap between germline ends came to 17 bases. This CDR3 reads CASSQDGPGGTNNEQFF. In DNA form, the CDR3 reads TGTGCCAGCAGCCAAGATGGTCCGGGGGGCACAAACAATGAGCAGTTCTTC.

Only one count was recorded for this clone. The rearrangement uses TRBV29-1 and TRBJ2-7, with 8 positions matching TRBD2. V shed 2 bases and J 6 bases; nucleotides not matched to a gene: 6. Germline values: CDR1 SQVTM, CDR2 ANQGSEA. The CDR3 spans 13 residues. CDR3 DNA sequence: TGCAGCGTTGAATCTCTTCGGGGGGGCGAGCAGTACTTC. Translating it yields CSVESLRGGEQYF.

V usage is TRBV11-2 and J usage is TRBJ1-1, with D possibly matching TRBD1 (6 bases). Germline V gene lookup returns CDR1 SGHAT and CDR2 FQNNGV. V dropped 4 bases and J dropped 5 bases, with 14 bases sitting between them. The CDR3 length is 14 residues. The CDR3 sequence: CASSSTGKGTEAFF. The CDR3 DNA sequence: TGTGCCAGCAGCTCAACAGGGAAGGGGACTGAAGCTTTCTTT.